This T cell receptor beta chain was observed in a study of blood T cell repertoires in COVID-19. In the study overall: The study drew acute and convalescent COVID-19 samples from the United States, Italy and Spain.

As handled by the study authors: Amplification with reference gene primers provided the estimates of nucleated cell counts. Generated by immunoSEQ multiplex PCR, the TCRdb table keeps only in-frame clones and is missing some. That table furnishes V, J and clone size, whereas the DNA furnished D and trimming. The sample contains 150,000 or so clones, more than 75% of which appear only once. The CDR3 has 15 amino acids. V lost 6 bases, J lost 7 bases, and 19 bases lay in between. CDR1 is SGHTA and CDR2 is FQGNSA in the germline V gene. The chain couples TRBV7-2 to TRBJ1-5, with a weak D call TRBD1 (6 bases). Sequenced material: peripheral blood. This TCR was sampled from a woman in her 70s with acute or convalescent COVID-19. The CDR3 is CASRQAGVPGQPQHF. The CDR3 DNA is TGTGCCAGCAGACAGGCAGGGGTTCCGGGGCAGCCCCAGCATTTT.